The 2 T cell receptor beta chains in this list originate from one sample, sequenced in a study of beta chain features in type 1 diabetes. General study points: Moderate but significant shortening of TCRB CDR3s was recorded in all four CD4+ subsets from Type 1 diabetes patients.

For these receptors, no antigen is known. Since all of the isolated RNA was reverse transcribed, expressed TCRB transcripts were what got sequenced. Only in-frame clones appear in the TCRdb table, and some are missing; sequencing was by immunoSEQ multiplex PCR. The data contain hundreds of thousands of clones, over 12% of them singletons. Sequenced sample: naive CD4+ T cells from blood. These receptors were taken from a man aged 18 to 30 with type 1 diabetes.

This chain links TRBV15 with TRBJ1-3, with unresolved D. Germline values: CDR1 LNHNV, CDR2 YYDKDF (reference sequence). The CDR3 is 19 amino acids. Trimming shortened V by 2 bases and J by 3 bases, and 23 bases separated the two germline ends. This CDR3 is CATSRRAFFGPPGGNTIYF. CDR3 DNA: TGTGCCACCAGCAGACGCGCTTTCTTCGGTCCCCCAGGTGGAAACACCATATATTTT.

There are a few counts of this clone. At one boundary the junction diverges from the germline segment, which might be a read error. This chain uses TRBV30 with TRBJ2-5; D not certain. Germline V lookup: CDR1 GTSNPN, CDR2 SVGIG (reference sequence). There are 13 residues in the CDR3. CDR3 nucleotides: TGTGCCTGGAGTGGATCCGGCCAAGAGGCCCAGTACTTC. It encodes CAWSGSGQEAQYF.